Each of the 10 T cell receptor beta chains below was sequenced from the same sample in a study of blood T cells in healthy people across ages. Primed by a sample-barcoded 5' primer and a J-beta primer mix, a second PCR proceeded for about 7 to 12 cycles. In TCRdb, the 5' RACE reads were re-called with MiXCR into one record per CDR3 protein. The repertoire holds 600,000 or so distinct CDR3 sequences, with roughly 31% as singletons. What was sequenced was blood. The source of these receptors is an elderly woman in good health.

This clonotype was picked up a small number of times. V and J are TRBV20-1 and TRBJ2-6; D perhaps matches TRBD1 (6 bases). Deletions cut 4 bases from V and 2 bases from J, with 12 bases between. Germline CDR1 reads DFQATT; CDR2 reads SNEGSKA (reference sequence). The CDR3 has 15 residues. Written as DNA, the CDR3 is TGCAGTGCTAAAACACAGGGCGCTGGGGCCAACGTCCTGACTTTC. Translated, it gives CSAKTQGAGANVLTF.

The chain combines TRBV20-1 with TRBJ2-1; 8 bases line up with TRBD1. Losses at the gene ends were 3 bases for V and 3 bases for J; bases not matched to a gene: 7. The CDR3 totals 15 residues. The V gene's germline CDR1 is DFQATT and CDR2 SNEGSKA (reference sequence). The CDR3 here is CSASIPGQDYNEQFF. The CDR3, as DNA: TGCAGTGCTAGTATACCGGGACAGGACTACAATGAGCAGTTCTTC.

Comment on this clonotype: Being one base from a much bigger clone, this may be a read error. V gene TRBV5-1 combines with J gene TRBJ2-1; the match to TRBD1 covers 7 bases. Germline assignment: CDR1 SGHRS and CDR2 YFSETQ. CDR3 length equals 15 residues. For the CDR3, the DNA is TGCGTCACTTCCGACAGGGCGCCCTCCTACAATGAGCAGTTCTTC. Translated: CVTSDRAPSYNEQFF.

This clonotype was seen a handful of times. The V call is TRBV6-2 or TRBV6-3, the J call TRBJ1-6; D uncertain. Germline V gene lookup returns CDR1 MNHEY and CDR2 SVGEGT. V gave up 7 bases and J gave up 10 bases, with 14 bases separating them. The CDR3 runs 13 residues. The CDR3 sequence: CASNDGVYSPLHF. In DNA form, the CDR3 reads TGTGCCAGCAATGACGGGGTTTACTCACCCCTCCACTTT.

The chain combines TRBV30 with TRBJ2-1; 10 bases are shared with TRBD1. Germline assignment: CDR1 GTSNPN and CDR2 SVGIG (reference sequence). The CDR3 loop spans 15 amino acids. The ends lost 3 bases at V and 4 bases at J; junction bases unmatched: 6. The CDR3 coding sequence is TGTGCCTGGAGCCCCCGGGACAGGGGATACAATGAGCAGTTCTTC. Its protein is CAWSPRDRGYNEQFF.

This sequence joins TRBV5-1 and TRBJ2-4; 7 nucleotides align to TRBD1. Judging by the DNA end, TRBJ2-5 fits better; the J call may be wrong. This CDR3 has 14 amino acids. Germline V gives CDR1 SGHRS, CDR2 YFSETQ. The CDR3 region has the DNA TGCGCCAGCAGCTTCCCGGGACAGAGGGAGACCCAGTACTTC. Translation gives CASSFPGQRETQYF.

The chain links TRBV11-2 to TRBJ1-1; TRBD1 might be the D (6 bases). The CDR3 covers 15 residues. Between the trimmed V and J ends, which lost 8 bases and 4 bases, there was a span of 20 bases. Germline V gene lookup returns CDR1 SGHAT and CDR2 FQNNGV. CDR3 coding DNA: TGTGCCAGCGGTACCGGGGGGGCGGTGGGCACTGAAGCTTTCTTT. This encodes CASGTGGAVGTEAFF.

This clonotype appeared a few times. The junction and the germline gene differ at one end; a read error may be behind it. The chain is built from TRBV11-2 and TRBJ2-3; a possible D gene is TRBD2 (5 bases). Germline CDR1 SGHAT, CDR2 FQNNGV. This CDR3 contains 18 residues. CDR3 amino acids: CASSLDVGLTSSIDTQYF. CDR3 DNA sequence: TGTGCCAGCAGCTTAGATGTGGGTTTGACTTCTAGCATAGATACGCAGTATTTT.

This clonotype was counted many times. This chain connects TRBV20-1 to TRBJ2-7; D is unclear. The CDR3 extends over 14 amino acids. CDR1 and CDR2 (germline): DFQATT, SNEGSKA (reference sequence). V lost 5 bases to trimming and J lost 4 bases, with 18 bases between them. The CDR3: CSAADELILYEQYF. The CDR3 region has the DNA TGCAGTGCTGCCGACGAGCTGATACTATACGAGCAGTACTTC.

With respect to this clonotype: It may be a read error: a sequence one base away is much more abundant. The chain couples TRBV6-1 to TRBJ2-7; the D gene is possibly TRBD2 (5 bases). With 5 bases removed from V and 0 bases from J, the gap between germline ends came to 17 bases. This CDR3 comprises 16 residues. Germline CDR1 MNHNS, CDR2 SASEGT. CDR3 residues: CASSLQGGQSSYEQYF. CDR3 in DNA: TGTGCCAGCAGTCTTCAAGGAGGCCAGAGCTCCTACGAGCAGTACTTC.